This T cell receptor (beta chain) was captured by sequencing in a study of breast tumors, draining lymph nodes, adjacent tissues. The lymph nodes were axillary draining lymph nodes from breast cancer patients. TCRdb re-called the multiplex PCR reads through MiXCR, storing one row per CDR3 protein. This sample has 65,000 to 80,000 distinct CDR3 sequences; roughly a fifth occur once, and the top ten carry about 2.2%. This clonotype was recorded at least ten times. Its target is not known. Findings and limits, study-wide: Tumor TCR diversity was below lymph nodes but above nontumor tissue.

Sequencing was carried out using axillary lymph node tissue. The receptor was derived from a female donor with breast cancer. Some clones in this sample may be carry-over from other donors' samples.

The CDR3 nucleotides read TGTGCCACCCTCATTAGCGGGAGCGGCGGGGAGCTGTTTTTT. Amino acids: CATLISGSGGELFF. The chain links TRBV10-3 to TRBJ2-2; 9 bases are a match to TRBD2. CDR1 ENHRY and CDR2 SYGVKD come from the germline V gene. CDR3 length: 14 amino acids. Trimming cost V 10 bases and J 7 bases; bases outside gene matches: 10.